This passage covers 12 T cell receptor beta chains from one sample sequenced in a study of CD8+ T cells in alopecia areata. RNA extraction was followed by reverse transcription into cDNA, which acted as the sequencing template. This table comes from immunoSEQ multiplex PCR, and its TCRdb copy is limited to in-frame clones, with some not included. This table holds 98,000 or so clones, 45% to 60% found once. Specimen: NKG2D-low CD8+ T cells sorted from blood. The receptors were gathered from a human donor with alopecia areata.

This clone was recorded a few times. The gene calls are TRBV7-8 and TRBJ2-7, with 7 bases that match TRBD1. This CDR3 has 16 residues. With 5 bases clipped from V and 2 bases from J, the junction kept 12 bases outside the gene matches. The germline V gene has CDR1 SGHVS and CDR2 FQNEAQ. The CDR3 DNA follows: TGTGCCAGCAGCAAAGGTCTAGGACAGGCTACCTACGAGCAGTACTTC. The encoded protein is CASSKGLGQATYEQYF.

V and J are TRBV2 and TRBJ2-3; 9 nucleotides agree with TRBD2. CDR1 and CDR2 (germline): SNHLY, FYNNEI. V gave up 6 bases and J gave up 3 bases; unmatched junction bases: 7. This CDR3 contains 15 residues. The CDR3 here is CASRFLTSGTDTQYF. For the CDR3, the DNA is TGTGCCAGCAGGTTCTTGACTAGCGGTACAGATACGCAGTATTTT.

The chain combines TRBV29-1 with TRBJ1-2; 12 nucleotides match TRBD1. The germline V gene encodes CDR1 SQVTM and CDR2 ANQGSEA. This CDR3 is 18 amino acids long. Trimming took 5 bases from V and 2 from J; bases not matched to a gene: 15. The CDR3 region is CSVPNTPGQGASNYGYTF. In nucleotides, the CDR3 is TGCAGCGTTCCCAATACACCGGGACAGGGGGCTTCGAACTATGGCTACACCTTC.

The chain employs TRBV29-1 and TRBJ1-2; D ambiguous. The germline V gene has CDR1 SQVTM and CDR2 ANQGSEA. This CDR3 has 11 residues. Trimming shortened V by 2 bases and J by 5 bases, and 6 bases separated the two germline ends. CDR3 nucleotide sequence: TGCAGCGTTGAATCAGAATATGGCTACACCTTC. The encoded protein is CSVESEYGYTF.

This clone showed up just once. This rearrangement joins TRBV12-5 to TRBJ2-1; D may be TRBD2 (7 bases). The CDR3 loop spans 18 amino acids. Germline CDR1 is LGHNT and CDR2 is FRNRAP. V was trimmed by 4 bases and J by 5 bases, leaving 24 bases between them. The CDR3: CASGSMEGGELGHNEQFF. CDR3 in DNA: TGTGCTAGTGGTTCCATGGAGGGGGGGGAGCTGGGCCACAATGAGCAGTTCTTC. The complete variable domain, with remaining parts taken from reference TRBV12-5 and TRBJ2-1, reads DARVTQTPRHKVTEMGQEVTMRCQPILGHNTVFWYRQTMMQGLELLAYFRNRAPLDDSGMPKDRFSAEMPDATLATLKIQPSEPRDSAVYFCASGSMEGGELGHNEQFFGPGTRLTVL.

This clone was picked up a small number of times. This chain links TRBV27 with TRBJ2-1; 8 nucleotides agree with TRBD2. Per germline, CDR1 MNHEY and CDR2 SMNVEV (reference sequence). The CDR3 spans 14 residues. With V trimmed by 7 bases and J by 5 bases, 7 bases remained unmatched. CDR3 protein: CASTSGSLHNEQFF. CDR3 nucleotides: TGTGCCAGCACGAGCGGGAGTCTCCACAATGAGCAGTTCTTC.

This chain uses TRBV7-9 with TRBJ2-7, with 10 bases lining up with TRBD2. The V and J ends lost 6 bases and 2 bases, in that order; junction bases with no gene match: 4. Germline V gives CDR1 SEHNR, CDR2 FQNEAQ (reference sequence). The CDR3 is made up of 14 amino acids. The CDR3 spells CASRSGLAPYEQYF. CDR3 in DNA: TGTGCCAGCAGATCGGGACTAGCGCCCTACGAGCAGTACTTC.

This clone was seen only once. J is TRBJ2-7 and V is TRBV5-1, with D maybe TRBD2 (6 bases). V lost 4 bases, J lost 3 bases, and 20 bases lay in between. The V gene's germline CDR1 is SGHRS and CDR2 YFSETQ. The CDR3 is 16 amino acids. The CDR3 DNA is TGCGCCAGCAGCAGAGTACCCGGGACTGTTATCTACGAGCAGTACTTC. It specifies CASSRVPGTVIYEQYF.

This clone was seen a handful of times. The CDR3 DNA reads as TGTGCCATCTCAGAGAGCGGTCCTGGCTACACCTTC. Protein product: CAISESGPGYTF. V gene TRBV10-3 combines with J gene TRBJ1-2; no firm D call. Trimming cost V 8 bases and J 7 bases, with 14 bases left between them. CDR1 ENHRY and CDR2 SYGVKD come from the germline V gene. The CDR3 is 12 amino acids.

The chain links TRBV7-6 to TRBJ2-7; TRBD1 agrees at 11 bases. CDR1 and CDR2 from the germline V gene are SGHVS and FNYEAQ. There are 15 residues in the CDR3. With 4 bases clipped from V and 6 bases from J, the junction kept 8 bases outside the gene matches. The DNA of the CDR3 is TGTGCCAGCAGCTCCCGGGACAGGGGGGAACGCGAGCAGTACTTC. This encodes CASSSRDRGEREQYF.

The V call is TRBV19, the J call TRBJ2-1; D is ambiguous. The V end lost 1 base, the J end lost 8 bases, and 9 bases lay between the germline ends. The V gene's germline CDR1 is LNHDA and CDR2 SQIVND (reference sequence). The CDR3 loop spans 13 amino acids. CDR3 amino acids: CASSIVRDHEQFF. In nucleotides, the CDR3 is TGTGCCAGTAGTATAGTTAGGGATCATGAGCAGTTCTTC.

The rearrangement joins TRBV27 to TRBJ2-7; 10 nucleotides align to TRBD1. CDR3 size: 14 residues. Germline V lookup: CDR1 MNHEY, CDR2 SMNVEV (reference sequence). With V trimmed by 5 bases and J by 2 bases, 3 bases remained unmatched. CDR3 sequence: CASSIDRGPYEQYF. DNA for the CDR3: TGTGCCAGCAGTATAGACAGGGGGCCCTACGAGCAGTACTTC.